This TCR beta chain was obtained from a study of technical replicates of blood from a few donors. TCRdb's copy holds only in-frame clones and misses some; the assay was immunoSEQ multiplex PCR. This sample has more than 10,000 clones; about 85% occur once, and the top ten carry 12%. Germline V gene lookup returns CDR1 SQVTM and CDR2 ANQGSEA. The CDR3 sequence is 12 residues long. The germline V and J ends were trimmed by 5 bases and 0 bases, with 8 bases remaining between them. This clonotype originated in a human donor in good health. The source material was PBMCs. J is TRBJ2-7 and V is TRBV29-1; D is unclear. CDR3 coding DNA: TGCAGCGTTCAAAGCAACTCCTACGAGCAGTACTTC. Translated: CSVQSNSYEQYF.